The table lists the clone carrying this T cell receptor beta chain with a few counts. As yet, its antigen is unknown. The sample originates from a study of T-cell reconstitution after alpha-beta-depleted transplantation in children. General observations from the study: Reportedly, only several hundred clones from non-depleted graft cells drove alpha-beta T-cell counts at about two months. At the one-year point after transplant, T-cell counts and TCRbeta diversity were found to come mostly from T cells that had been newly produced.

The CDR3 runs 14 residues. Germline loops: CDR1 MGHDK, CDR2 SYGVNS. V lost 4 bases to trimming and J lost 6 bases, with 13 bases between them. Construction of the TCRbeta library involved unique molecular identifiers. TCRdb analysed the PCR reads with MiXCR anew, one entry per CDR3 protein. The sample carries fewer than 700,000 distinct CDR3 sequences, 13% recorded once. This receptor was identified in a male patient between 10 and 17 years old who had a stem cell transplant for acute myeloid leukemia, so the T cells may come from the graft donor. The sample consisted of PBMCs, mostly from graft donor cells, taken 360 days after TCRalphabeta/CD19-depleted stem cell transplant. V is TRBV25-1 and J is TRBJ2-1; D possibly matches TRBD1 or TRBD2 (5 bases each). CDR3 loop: CASSALGTFNEQFF. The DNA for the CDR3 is TGTGCCAGCAGTGCCTTAGGGACCTTCAATGAGCAGTTCTTC.